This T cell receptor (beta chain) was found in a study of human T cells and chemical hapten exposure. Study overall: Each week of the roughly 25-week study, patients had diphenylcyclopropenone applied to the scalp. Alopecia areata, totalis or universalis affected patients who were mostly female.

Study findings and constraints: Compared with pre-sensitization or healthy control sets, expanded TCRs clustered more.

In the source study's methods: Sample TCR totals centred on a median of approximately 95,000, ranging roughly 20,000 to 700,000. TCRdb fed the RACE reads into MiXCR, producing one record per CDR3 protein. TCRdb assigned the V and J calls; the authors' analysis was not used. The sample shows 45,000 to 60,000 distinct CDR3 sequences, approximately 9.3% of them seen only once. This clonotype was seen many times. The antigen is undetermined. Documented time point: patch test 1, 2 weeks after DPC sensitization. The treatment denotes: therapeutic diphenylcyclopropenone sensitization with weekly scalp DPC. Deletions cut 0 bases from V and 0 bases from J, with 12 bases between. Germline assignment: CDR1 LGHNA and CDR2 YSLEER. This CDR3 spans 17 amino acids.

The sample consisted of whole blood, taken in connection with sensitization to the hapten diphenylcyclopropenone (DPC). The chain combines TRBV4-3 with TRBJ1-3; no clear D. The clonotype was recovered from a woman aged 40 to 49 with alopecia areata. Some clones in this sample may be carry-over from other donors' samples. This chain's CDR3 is CASSQDSGRRSGNTIYF. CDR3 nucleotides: TGCGCCAGCAGCCAAGATTCCGGACGGCGCTCTGGAAACACCATATATTTT.